A single sample is the source of the 30 T cell receptor beta chains below, sequenced in a study of blood T cell repertoires in COVID-19. Repertoires were generated with immunoSEQ multiplex PCR, while TCRdb's copy carries only in-frame clones and drops some. The sample holds roughly 100,000 clones; over 65% are singletons and the top ten take about 12%. The sample taken for sequencing was peripheral blood. All receptors come from a human donor in a cohort sampled during active COVID-19.

The J gene is TRBJ2-1, the V gene TRBV19, with 8 positions matching TRBD2. V shed 6 bases and J 8 bases; nucleotides not matched to a gene: 18. The CDR3 length is 17 residues. Germline assignment: CDR1 LNHDA and CDR2 SQIVND (reference sequence). The DNA for the CDR3 is TGTGCCAGTAGCACGGGACTAGGACGGGGGGGTTGGGATGAGCAGTTCTTC. It specifies CASSTGLGRGGWDEQFF.

The chain uses TRBV6-5 and TRBJ1-1, with D perhaps TRBD1 (5 bases). Germline lookup yields CDR1 MNHEY and CDR2 SVGAGI. With 6 bases removed from V and 3 bases from J, the gap between germline ends came to 11 bases. The CDR3 covers 13 residues. The CDR3: CASRAGHDTEAFF. As DNA, the CDR3 is TGTGCCAGCAGGGCCGGACACGACACTGAAGCTTTCTTT.

The rearrangement links TRBV3-1 (or the pseudogene TRBV3-2) to TRBJ2-2, with D perhaps TRBD1 (6 bases). CDR3 length: 13 amino acids. The V end was cut by 5 bases, the J end by 6 bases, with 10 bases between. Germline V gives CDR1 LGHDT, CDR2 YNNKEL (reference sequence). The CDR3 here is CASSANRAGELFF. CDR3 coding DNA: TGTGCCAGCAGCGCAAACAGGGCCGGGGAGCTGTTTTTT.

This chain connects TRBV2 to TRBJ2-1, with 8 bases matching TRBD1. This CDR3 has 15 amino acids. The trim removed 10 bases at V and 6 bases at J, leaving 14 bases unmatched. The V gene's germline CDR1 is SNHLY and CDR2 FYNNEI. The CDR3 sequence: CATRLRQGSLNEQFF. CDR3 in DNA: TGTGCCACCAGGCTACGACAGGGGTCTCTCAATGAGCAGTTCTTC.

The rearrangement uses TRBV5-4 and TRBJ1-2, with D hard to call. The CDR3 covers 12 residues. Looked up from germline, CDR1 is SGHNT and CDR2 is YYREEE (reference sequence). V gave up 4 bases and J gave up 1 base, with 5 bases separating them. Here the CDR3 reads CASSPDNYGYTF. In nucleotides, the CDR3 is TGTGCCAGCAGCCCAGATAACTATGGCTACACCTTC. Based on the CDR3 plus reference TRBV5-4 and TRBJ1-2, the full variable domain is ETGVTQSPTHLIKTRGQQVTLRCSSQSGHNTVSWYQQALGQGPQFIFQYYREEENGRGNFPPRFSGLQFPNYSSELNVNALELDDSALYLCASSPDNYGYTFGSGTRLTVV.

Only one count was recorded for this clone. The chain combines TRBV7-2 with TRBJ2-7, with TRBD1 matching 10 bases. The CDR3 is 14 amino acids. J gave up 4 bases and V 4 bases, and 4 bases lay outside the gene matches. The germline V gene encodes CDR1 SGHTA and CDR2 FQGNSA. For the CDR3, the DNA is TGTGCCAGCAGCTATAGACAGGGGGCGTACGAGCAGTACTTC. Translated: CASSYRQGAYEQYF.

This chain links TRBV6-6 with TRBJ1-1; TRBD1 might be the D (5 bases). The germline gives CDR1 MNHNY, CDR2 SVGAGI (reference sequence). Trimming left V 2 bases short and J 1 base short, with 8 bases between. CDR3 size: 14 residues. CDR3 sequence reads: CASSYRQQNTEAFF. The CDR3 nucleotides are TGTGCCAGCAGTTACCGACAGCAGAACACTGAAGCTTTCTTT.

The CDR3 sequence: CAISVDRVNGYTF. CDR3 bases: TGTGCCATCAGTGTGGACAGGGTGAATGGCTACACCTTC. The gene calls are TRBV10-3 and TRBJ1-2, with 8 bases aligning to TRBD1. Per germline, CDR1 ENHRY and CDR2 SYGVKD. The CDR3 is 13 amino acids. V shed 4 bases, J shed 6 bases, and the junction held 4 bases outside the gene matches.

The rearrangement uses TRBV2 and TRBJ1-1, with no clear D. V was clipped by 8 bases and J by 5 bases, with 9 bases between them. The CDR3 has 11 residues. Germline CDR1 reads SNHLY; CDR2 reads FYNNEI. This chain's CDR3 is CASSGDTEAFF. DNA for the CDR3: TGTGCCAGCTCCGGGGATACTGAAGCTTTCTTT.

The rearrangement links TRBV11-3 to TRBJ2-7; tentative D call: TRBD2 (5 bases). The ends were cut back, 2 bases at V and 5 bases at J, with 10 bases in the middle. The CDR3 has 13 amino acids. Germline assignment: CDR1 SGHNT and CDR2 YENEEA. The CDR3 DNA reads TGTGCCAGCAGCTTACAGCGGAGGAACGAGCAGTACTTC. Its translation: CASSLQRRNEQYF. The whole variable domain, remainder taken from reference TRBV11-3 and TRBJ2-7, is EAGVVQSPRYKIIEKKQPVAFWCNPISGHNTLYWYLQNLGQGPELLIRYENEEAVDDSQLPKDRFSAERLKGVDSTLKIQPAELGDSAVYLCASSLQRRNEQYFGPGTRLTVT.

In nucleotides, the CDR3 is TGTGCCAGCAGTGCCCCAGGGGGAGACTACTCTGGAAACACCATATATTTT. Protein product: CASSAPGGDYSGNTIYF. V usage is TRBV25-1 and J usage is TRBJ1-3, with TRBD1 matching over 7 bases. V shed 4 bases, J shed 0 bases, and the junction held 9 bases outside the gene matches. Germline V gene lookup returns CDR1 MGHDK and CDR2 SYGVNS. The CDR3 runs to 17 residues.

This chain links TRBV3-1 (or the pseudogene TRBV3-2) with TRBJ1-2; D unresolved. CDR3 length equals 16 residues. Germline assignment: CDR1 LGHDT and CDR2 YNNKEL (reference sequence). The V and J ends lost 4 bases and 1 base respectively, with 16 bases between them. This CDR3 reads CASSRPAEDHNYGYTF. CDR3 sequence (DNA): TGTGCCAGCAGCCGACCTGCGGAGGATCATAACTATGGCTACACCTTC.

This rearrangement joins TRBV27 to TRBJ1-1, with D possibly matching TRBD1 (6 bases). In germline, CDR1 is MNHEY, CDR2 SMNVEV (reference sequence). V lost 2 bases to trimming and J lost 1 base, with 8 bases between them. CDR3 length: 14 amino acids. In nucleotides, the CDR3 is TGTGCCAGCAGTTTAAGGGACACGAACACTGAAGCTTTCTTT. Its protein product is CASSLRDTNTEAFF.

Remarks on this clone: Sequence at one end of the junction differs from germline and may be a read error. The chain employs TRBV7-7 and TRBJ1-3, with D maybe TRBD1 (5 bases). The CDR3 is 21 residues long. Germline CDR1 is SSHAT and CDR2 is FNYEAQ (reference sequence). The CDR3 DNA is TGTGCTAGCAGCTTAGCGATCCTCCGGTTAGCGCGGGACCGCTCTGGAAACACCATATATTTT. Its protein is CASSLAILRLARDRSGNTIYF.

V usage is TRBV6-6 and J usage is TRBJ1-5; 9 positions match TRBD1. Unmatched junction bases numbered 5, after V lost 8 bases and J lost 6 bases. The CDR3 consists of 13 residues. Germline V gene sequence: CDR1 MNHNY, CDR2 SVGAGI (reference sequence). The CDR3 spells CASDRGVGQPQHF. The CDR3 coding sequence is TGTGCCAGCGACAGGGGGGTGGGTCAGCCCCAGCATTTT.

This chain uses TRBV13 with TRBJ1-2; 8 bases map to TRBD1. CDR1 PRHDT and CDR2 FYEKMQ come from the germline V gene (reference sequence). CDR3 length equals 14 residues. Trimming cost V 2 bases and J 2 bases; bases outside gene matches: 1. The CDR3 nucleotides read TGTGCCAGCAGCTTACAGGGGGCGAACTATGGCTACACCTTC. Translating it yields CASSLQGANYGYTF.

This chain links TRBV7-9 with TRBJ1-4; 8 bases are a match to TRBD1. CDR1 is SEHNR and CDR2 is FQNEAQ in the germline V gene (reference sequence). Losses at the gene ends were 5 bases for V and 13 bases for J; bases not matched to a gene: 6. The CDR3 runs 12 residues. CDR3 protein: CASSKDRVRLFF. The CDR3 DNA reads as TGTGCCAGCAGCAAGGACAGGGTTCGACTGTTTTTT.

The V call is TRBV30, the J call TRBJ2-7, with D maybe TRBD2 (6 bases). Trimming took 4 bases from V and 2 from J, leaving 12 bases between them. Germline values: CDR1 GTSNPN, CDR2 SVGIG (reference sequence). This CDR3 comprises 13 residues. The CDR3 here is CAWNRGLTYEQYF. CDR3 coding DNA: TGTGCCTGGAATCGGGGACTTACCTACGAGCAGTACTTC.

V gene TRBV6-5 combines with J gene TRBJ1-5; 12 positions agree with TRBD1. Trimming removed 5 bases from V and 9 bases from J; junction bases left unmatched: 5. This CDR3 spans 14 amino acids. CDR1 MNHEY and CDR2 SVGAGI come from the germline V gene. The CDR3 DNA is TGTGCCAGCAGTAAGGGACAGGGGGCATTGCCCCAGCATTTT. It encodes CASSKGQGALPQHF.

The CDR3 DNA reads as TGCGCCAGCAGCTTGTTGGCAGGGGGCTCTTACGAGCAGTACTTC. Translating gives CASSLLAGGSYEQYF. The chain joins TRBV5-1 to TRBJ2-7; TRBD1 agrees at 8 bases. CDR1 and CDR2 from the germline V gene are SGHRS and YFSETQ. V lost 1 base to trimming and J lost 4 bases; unmatched junction nucleotides: 7. This CDR3 contains 15 residues. Using reference TRBV5-1 and TRBJ2-7 for the parts outside the CDR3, the full variable domain is KAGVTQTPRYLIKTRGQQVTLSCSPISGHRSVSWYQQTPGQGLQFLFEYFSETQRNKGNFPGRFSGRQFSNSRSEMNVSTLELGDSALYLCASSLLAGGSYEQYFGPGTRLTVT.

J is TRBJ2-1 and V is TRBV6-5; perhaps TRBD2 as D (5 bases). This CDR3 is built from 14 residues. CDR1 is MNHEY and CDR2 is SVGAGI in the germline V gene. Trimming cost V 6 bases and J 3 bases, with 12 bases left between them. The CDR3 DNA sequence: TGTGCCAGCAGGCCCCGGGATTACTACAATGAGCAGTTCTTC. Amino acids: CASRPRDYYNEQFF.

The chain joins TRBV11-3 to TRBJ1-2, with D perhaps TRBD1 (5 bases). Trimming took 0 bases from V and 7 from J, leaving 12 bases between them. Germline-derived CDR1 and CDR2 are SGHNT and YENEEA. The CDR3 runs to 14 residues. The CDR3 region has the DNA TGTGCCAGCAGCTTAGATGCGCAGGGTTCTGGCTACACCTTC. Residues: CASSLDAQGSGYTF.

V gene TRBV18 combines with J gene TRBJ2-7; TRBD1 aligns across 8 bases. Trimming took 3 bases from V and 2 from J; bases not matched to a gene: 6. Germline V gene lookup returns CDR1 KGHSH and CDR2 LQKENI. This CDR3 spans 15 amino acids. This chain's CDR3 is CASSPSTGGPYEQYF. The CDR3 DNA sequence: TGTGCCAGCTCACCGTCAACAGGGGGTCCCTACGAGCAGTACTTC.

The chain has TRBV30 and TRBJ1-1; D is ambiguous. The CDR3 length is 12 residues. Germline-derived CDR1 and CDR2 are GTSNPN and SVGIG (reference sequence). V shed 3 bases and J shed 3 bases, with 8 bases lying between them. CDR3 sequence (DNA): TGTGCCTGGAGCAGTCAGTACACTGAAGCTTTCTTT. It encodes CAWSSQYTEAFF.

The chain combines TRBV12-3 or TRBV12-4 with TRBJ1-4, with 7 bases identical to TRBD1. The J segment lost 8 bases and the V segment lost 3 bases, leaving 0 bases of the junction unmatched. The CDR3 sequence is 12 residues long. As DNA, the CDR3 is TGTGCCAGCAGTTTCAGGGGGGAAAAACTGTTTTTT. Its protein is CASSFRGEKLFF.

The chain has TRBV28 and TRBJ2-7, with D uncertain. The CDR3 sequence is 12 residues long. The germline gives CDR1 MDHEN, CDR2 SYDVKM. V was cut by 3 bases and J by 4 bases, with 7 bases left in between. This CDR3 reads CASSLRPYEQYF. For the CDR3, the DNA is TGTGCCAGCAGTTTGAGGCCTTACGAGCAGTACTTC.

In nucleotides, the CDR3 is TGTGCCAGCAGTTTGGGCAGCCTGAACACTGAAGCTTTCTTT. It encodes CASSLGSLNTEAFF. The chain uses TRBV28 and TRBJ1-1; D is unclear. Deletions cut 3 bases from V and 0 bases from J, with 8 bases between. The CDR3 has 14 residues. Germline CDR1 and CDR2: MDHEN and SYDVKM.

V and J are TRBV7-9 and TRBJ2-5, with 9 positions matching TRBD1. CDR3 length equals 15 residues. Per the germline V gene, CDR1 is SEHNR and CDR2 is FQNEAQ (reference sequence). V was clipped by 7 bases and J by 4 bases; unmatched bases: 10. The CDR3 coding sequence is TGTGCCAGCACCCAAGGGACAGGGCAAGGAGAGACCCAGTACTTC. Translation gives CASTQGTGQGETQYF.

The chain carries TRBV15 and TRBJ1-5, with D perhaps TRBD1 (5 bases). Trimming took off 4 bases at V and 4 bases at J, with 14 bases between the two ends. Germline CDR1 is LNHNV and CDR2 is YYDKDF (reference sequence). This CDR3 has 15 residues. The CDR3 protein is CATSTRRGENQPQHF. Here the CDR3 DNA reads TGTGCCACCAGCACCCGACGGGGGGAAAATCAGCCCCAGCATTTT.

The chain joins TRBV7-2 to TRBJ2-3; the D gene is possibly TRBD1 (5 bases). From germline, CDR1 is SGHTA and CDR2 FQGNSA. CDR3 size: 15 residues. Deletions cut 1 base from V and 0 bases from J, with 8 bases between. CDR3 in amino acids: CASSLGYRSTDTQYF. The CDR3 DNA reads TGTGCCAGCAGCTTAGGTTACAGGAGCACAGATACGCAGTATTTT.